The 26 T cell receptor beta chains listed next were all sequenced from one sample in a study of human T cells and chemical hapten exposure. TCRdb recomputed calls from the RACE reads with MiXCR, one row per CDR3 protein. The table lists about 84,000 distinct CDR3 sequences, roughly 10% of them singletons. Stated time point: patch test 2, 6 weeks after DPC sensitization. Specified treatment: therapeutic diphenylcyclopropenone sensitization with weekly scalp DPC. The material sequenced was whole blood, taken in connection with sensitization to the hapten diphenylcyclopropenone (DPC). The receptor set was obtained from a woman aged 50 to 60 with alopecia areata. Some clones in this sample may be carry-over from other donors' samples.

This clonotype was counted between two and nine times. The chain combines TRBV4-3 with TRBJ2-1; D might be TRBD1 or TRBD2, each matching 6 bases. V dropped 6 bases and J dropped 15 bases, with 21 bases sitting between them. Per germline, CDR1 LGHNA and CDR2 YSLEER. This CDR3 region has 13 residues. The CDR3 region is CASSLNTNTGAFF. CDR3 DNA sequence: TGCGCCAGCAGTCTGAATACCAACACGGGGGCGTTCTTC.

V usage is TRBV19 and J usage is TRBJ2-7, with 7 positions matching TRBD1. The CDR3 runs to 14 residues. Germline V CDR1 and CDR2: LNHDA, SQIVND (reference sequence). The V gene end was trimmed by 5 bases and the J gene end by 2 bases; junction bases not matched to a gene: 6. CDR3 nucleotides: TGTGCCAGTAGTGTGGCAGGGGGACCCTACGAGCAGTACTTC. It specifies CASSVAGGPYEQYF.

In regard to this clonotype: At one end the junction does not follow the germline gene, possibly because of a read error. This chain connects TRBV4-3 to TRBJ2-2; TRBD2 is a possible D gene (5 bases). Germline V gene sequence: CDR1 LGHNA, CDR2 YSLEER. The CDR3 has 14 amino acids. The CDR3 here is CASSQNPSTGEPFF. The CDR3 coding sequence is TGCGCCAGCAGCCAAAACCCGAGCACCGGGGAGCCGTTTTTT.

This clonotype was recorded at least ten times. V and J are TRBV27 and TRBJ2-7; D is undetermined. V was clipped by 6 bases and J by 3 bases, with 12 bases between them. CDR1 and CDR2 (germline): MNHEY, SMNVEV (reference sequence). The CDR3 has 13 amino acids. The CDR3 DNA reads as TGTGCCAGCAGCCCCCACAACGACTACGAGCAGTACTTC. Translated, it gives CASSPHNDYEQYF.

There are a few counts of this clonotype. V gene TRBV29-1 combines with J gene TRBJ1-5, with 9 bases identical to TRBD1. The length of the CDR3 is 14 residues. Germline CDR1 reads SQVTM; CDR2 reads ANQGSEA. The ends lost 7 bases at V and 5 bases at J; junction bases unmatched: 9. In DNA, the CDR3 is TGCAGCGCCACCGGGGGACAGGGTGATCAGCCCCAGCATTTT. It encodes CSATGGQGDQPQHF.

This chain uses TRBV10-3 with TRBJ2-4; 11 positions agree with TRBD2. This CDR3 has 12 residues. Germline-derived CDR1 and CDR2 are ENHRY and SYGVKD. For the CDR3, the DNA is TGTGTCATAGCGGGAGGGGGAAACATTCAGTACTTC. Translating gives CVIAGGGNIQYF.

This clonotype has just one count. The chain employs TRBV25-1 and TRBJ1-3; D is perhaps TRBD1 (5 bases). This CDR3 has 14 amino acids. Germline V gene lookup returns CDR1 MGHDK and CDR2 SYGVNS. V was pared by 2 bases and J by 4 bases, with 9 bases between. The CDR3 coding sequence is TGTGCCAGCAGTGAACAGGGTAGAGGAAACACCATATATTTT. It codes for CASSEQGRGNTIYF. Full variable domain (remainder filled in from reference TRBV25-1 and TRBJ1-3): EADIYQTPRYLVIGTGKKITLECSQTMGHDKMYWYQQDPGMELHLIHYSYGVNSTEKGDLSSESTVSRIRTEHFPLTLESARPSHTSQYLCASSEQGRGNTIYFGEGSWLTVV.

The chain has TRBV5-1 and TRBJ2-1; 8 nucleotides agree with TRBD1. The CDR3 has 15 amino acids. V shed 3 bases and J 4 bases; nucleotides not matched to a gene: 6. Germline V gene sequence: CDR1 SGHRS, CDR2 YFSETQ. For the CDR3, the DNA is TGCGCCAGCAGCTACGGGACAGGTCTTTACAATGAGCAGTTCTTC. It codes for CASSYGTGLYNEQFF.

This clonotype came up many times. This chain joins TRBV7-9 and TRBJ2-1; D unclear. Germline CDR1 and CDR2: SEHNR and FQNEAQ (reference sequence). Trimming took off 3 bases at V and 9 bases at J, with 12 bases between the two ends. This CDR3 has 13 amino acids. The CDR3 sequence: CASSLRQSGEQFF. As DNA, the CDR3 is TGTGCCAGCAGCTTGCGGCAGTCCGGTGAGCAGTTCTTC.

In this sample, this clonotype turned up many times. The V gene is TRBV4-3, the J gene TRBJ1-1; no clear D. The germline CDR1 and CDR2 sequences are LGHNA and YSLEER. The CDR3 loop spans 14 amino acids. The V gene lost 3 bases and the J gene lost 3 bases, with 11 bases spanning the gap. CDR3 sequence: CASSQGIWDTEAFF. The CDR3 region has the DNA TGCGCCAGCAGCCAGGGGATTTGGGACACTGAAGCTTTCTTT.

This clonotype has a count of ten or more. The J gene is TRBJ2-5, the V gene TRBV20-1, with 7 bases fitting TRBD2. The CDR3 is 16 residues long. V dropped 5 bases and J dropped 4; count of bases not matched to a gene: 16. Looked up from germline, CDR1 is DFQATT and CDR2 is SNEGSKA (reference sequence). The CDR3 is CSAAGVRDSKAETQYF. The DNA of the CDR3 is TGCAGTGCTGCGGGGGTCCGGGACTCTAAGGCAGAGACCCAGTACTTC.

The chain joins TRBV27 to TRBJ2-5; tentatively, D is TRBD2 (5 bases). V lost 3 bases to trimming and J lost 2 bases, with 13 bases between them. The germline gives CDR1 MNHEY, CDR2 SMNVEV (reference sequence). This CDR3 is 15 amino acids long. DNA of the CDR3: TGTGCCAGCAGTTTTCTGGGAGTAGGGCAAGAGACCCAGTACTTC. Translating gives CASSFLGVGQETQYF.

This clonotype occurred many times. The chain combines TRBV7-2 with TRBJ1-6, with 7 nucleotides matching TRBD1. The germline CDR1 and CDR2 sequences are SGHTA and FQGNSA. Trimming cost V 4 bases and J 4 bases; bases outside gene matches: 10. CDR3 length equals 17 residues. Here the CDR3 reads CASSSGQPTFYNSPLHF. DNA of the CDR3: TGTGCCAGCAGCTCGGGACAGCCCACCTTTTATAATTCACCCCTCCACTTT.

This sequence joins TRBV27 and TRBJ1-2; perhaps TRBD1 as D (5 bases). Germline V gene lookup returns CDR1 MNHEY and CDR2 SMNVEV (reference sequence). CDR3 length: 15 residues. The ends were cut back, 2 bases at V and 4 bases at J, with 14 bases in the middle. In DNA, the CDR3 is TGTGCCAGCAGTTTACTGGGGCGCCCCTTCTATGGCTACACCTTC. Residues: CASSLLGRPFYGYTF.

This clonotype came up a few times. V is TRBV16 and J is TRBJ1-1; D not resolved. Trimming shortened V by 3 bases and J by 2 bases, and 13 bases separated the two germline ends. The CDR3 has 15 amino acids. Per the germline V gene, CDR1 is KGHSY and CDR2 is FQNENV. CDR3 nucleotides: TGTGCCAGCAGCCAGTGGGTGGTTACAAACACTGAAGCTTTCTTT. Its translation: CASSQWVVTNTEAFF.

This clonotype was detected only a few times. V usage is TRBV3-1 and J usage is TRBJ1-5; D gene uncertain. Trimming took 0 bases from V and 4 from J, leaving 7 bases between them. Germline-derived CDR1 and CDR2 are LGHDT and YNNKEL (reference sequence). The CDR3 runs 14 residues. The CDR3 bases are TGTGCCAGCAGCCAAGAATCTACGAATCAGCCCCAGCATTTT. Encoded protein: CASSQESTNQPQHF. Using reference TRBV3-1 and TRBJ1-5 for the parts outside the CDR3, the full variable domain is DTAVSQTPKYLVTQMGNDKSIKCEQNLGHDTMYWYKQDSKKFLKIMFSYNNKELIINETVPNRFSPKSPDKAHLNLHINSLELGDSAVYFCASSQESTNQPQHFGDGTRLSIL.

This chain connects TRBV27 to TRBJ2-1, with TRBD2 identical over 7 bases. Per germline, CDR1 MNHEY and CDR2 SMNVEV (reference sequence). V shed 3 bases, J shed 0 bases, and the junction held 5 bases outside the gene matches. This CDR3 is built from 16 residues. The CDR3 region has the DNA TGTGCCAGCAGTTTCTTCGGGAGGAGCTCCTACAATGAGCAGTTCTTC. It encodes CASSFFGRSSYNEQFF.

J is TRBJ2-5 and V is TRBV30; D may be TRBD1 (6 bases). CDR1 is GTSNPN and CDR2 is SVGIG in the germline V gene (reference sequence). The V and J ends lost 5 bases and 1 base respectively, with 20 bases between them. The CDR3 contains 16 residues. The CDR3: CAWAQFVGAFQETQYF. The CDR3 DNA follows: TGTGCCTGGGCTCAATTTGTGGGGGCTTTCCAAGAGACCCAGTACTTC.

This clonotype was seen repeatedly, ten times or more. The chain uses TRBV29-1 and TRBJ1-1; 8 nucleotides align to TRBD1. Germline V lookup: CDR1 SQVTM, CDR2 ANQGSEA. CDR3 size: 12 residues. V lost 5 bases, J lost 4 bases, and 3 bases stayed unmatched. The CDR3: CSVTDRVTEAFF. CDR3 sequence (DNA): TGCAGCGTTACGGACAGGGTCACTGAAGCTTTCTTT.

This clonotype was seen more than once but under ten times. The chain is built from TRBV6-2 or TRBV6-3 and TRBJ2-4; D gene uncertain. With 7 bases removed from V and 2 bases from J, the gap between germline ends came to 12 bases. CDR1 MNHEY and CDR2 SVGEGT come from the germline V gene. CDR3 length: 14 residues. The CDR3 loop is CASNAESSKNIQYF. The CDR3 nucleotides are TGTGCCAGCAACGCAGAGTCTTCCAAAAACATTCAGTACTTC.

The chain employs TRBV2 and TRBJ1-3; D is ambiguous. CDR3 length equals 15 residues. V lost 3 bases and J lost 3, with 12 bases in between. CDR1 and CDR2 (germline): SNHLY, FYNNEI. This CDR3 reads CASSDFSRVGNTIYF. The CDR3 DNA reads TGTGCCAGCAGTGATTTTTCGAGAGTTGGAAACACCATATATTTT.

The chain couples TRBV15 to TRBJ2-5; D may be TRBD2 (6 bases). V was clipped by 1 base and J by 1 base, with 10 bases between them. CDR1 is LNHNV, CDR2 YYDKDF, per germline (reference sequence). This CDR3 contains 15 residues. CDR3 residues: CATSRGGGGQETQYF. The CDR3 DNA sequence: TGTGCCACCAGCAGAGGGGGAGGAGGCCAAGAGACCCAGTACTTC. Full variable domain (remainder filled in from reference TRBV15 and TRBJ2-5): DAMVIQNPRYQVTQFGKPVTLSCSQTLNHNVMYWYQQKSSQAPKLLFHYYDKDFNNEADTPDNFQSRRPNTSFCFLDIRSPGLGDTAMYLCATSRGGGGQETQYFGPGTRLLVL.

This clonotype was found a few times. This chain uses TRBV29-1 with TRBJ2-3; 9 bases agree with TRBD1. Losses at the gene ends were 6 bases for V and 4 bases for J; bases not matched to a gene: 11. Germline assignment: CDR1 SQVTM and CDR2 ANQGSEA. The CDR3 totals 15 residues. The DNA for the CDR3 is TGCAGCGTCTCCGAACAGGGGGCCTACGCAGATACGCAGTATTTT. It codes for CSVSEQGAYADTQYF.

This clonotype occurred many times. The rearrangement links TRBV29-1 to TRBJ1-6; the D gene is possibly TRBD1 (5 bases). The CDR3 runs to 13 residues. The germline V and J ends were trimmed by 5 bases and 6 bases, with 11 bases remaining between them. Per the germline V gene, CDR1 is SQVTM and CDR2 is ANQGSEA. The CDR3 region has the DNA TGCAGCGTTAGAGGGACTGGTAATTCACCCCTCCACTTT. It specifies CSVRGTGNSPLHF.

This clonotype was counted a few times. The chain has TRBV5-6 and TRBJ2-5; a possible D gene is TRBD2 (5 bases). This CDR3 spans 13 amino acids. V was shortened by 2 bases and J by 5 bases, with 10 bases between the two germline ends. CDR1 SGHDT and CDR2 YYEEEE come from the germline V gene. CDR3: CASSFRIAETQYF. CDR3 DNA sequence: TGTGCCAGCAGCTTTCGTATAGCGGAGACCCAGTACTTC.

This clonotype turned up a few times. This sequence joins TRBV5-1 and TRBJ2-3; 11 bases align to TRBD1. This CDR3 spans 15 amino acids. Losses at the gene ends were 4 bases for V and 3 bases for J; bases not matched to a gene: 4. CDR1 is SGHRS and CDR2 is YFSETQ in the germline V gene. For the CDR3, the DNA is TGCGCCAGCAGCCCCGGACAGGGGGCAACAGATACGCAGTATTTT. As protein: CASSPGQGATDTQYF. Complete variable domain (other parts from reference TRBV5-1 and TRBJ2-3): KAGVTQTPRYLIKTRGQQVTLSCSPISGHRSVSWYQQTPGQGLQFLFEYFSETQRNKGNFPGRFSGRQFSNSRSEMNVSTLELGDSALYLCASSPGQGATDTQYFGPGTRLTVL.